This TCR beta chain was recorded in a study of graft-versus-host responses after intestinal transplantation. The junction had 7 bases not matched to a gene; V was cut back by 8 bases and J by 5 bases. CDR1 and CDR2 from the germline V gene are SQVTM and ANQGSEA. The CDR3 covers 12 residues. Only in-frame clones appear in the TCRdb table, and some are missing; sequencing was by immunoSEQ multiplex PCR. Among around 6,000 clones, 25% to 35% were seen once, and the ten largest hold 5% to 6.5%. This TCR was recovered from a human patient who was an organ donor for intestinal transplantation. Sequenced material: alloreactive CD4+ T cells from a mixed lymphocyte reaction culture, taken before transplantation. Stated subset: CFSE-low proliferating T cells sorted from roughly 6-day pre-transplant mixed lymphocyte reaction (GvH or HvG direction). This chain joins TRBV29-1 and TRBJ2-5, with 8 bases that match TRBD1. Written as DNA, the CDR3 is TGCAGCCTCGGCCAGGGGGCTGAGACCCAGTACTTC. Its translation is CSLGQGAETQYF.